The entry below gives a single T cell receptor (beta chain) sequence along with its context. This clone was observed a handful of times. Its antigen is not yet known. No qualities accompany the bases; no much larger clone lies one base away. The sample originates from a study of beta chain features in type 1 diabetes listed by TCRdb under 2018. As for the study more broadly: Mean age, gender distribution, total cell number and subset yield were not different between patients and healthy donors. A total of about 100,000,000 sorted cells were examined across all samples, and RNA yield correlated strongly with the number of cells per subset. In the study, TCRB repertoires of sorted circulating CD4+ T cell subsets from recently diagnosed type 1 diabetes patients were compared with those of matched healthy donors. Naive and central memory subsets were obtained from all 28 donors, but regulatory and stem cell-like memory subsets were isolated from only 8 patients and roughly 8 healthy donors. The study at large found these results: Naive, central memory and regulatory TCRB repertoires appeared to be more similar among patients than among healthy donors. At VDJ recombination sites, patients with type 1 diabetes made fewer insertions and deleted more nucleotides, a pattern implying thymic rearrangement abnormalities. Shorter templates might be favored by PCR, yet because patient and control samples were amplified and corrected together, any such skew would affect both groups equally. A moderate but significant shortening of TCRB CDR3 length was observed in type 1 diabetes patients in all four CD4+ subsets. Only small numbers of individuals were included in the HLA sub-analyses, which left unresolved whether HLA type had any influence on TCRB rearrangement. Because cDNA rather than genomic DNA was sequenced, highly expressing activated cells could have been over-represented, although no difference in activation and CD3 levels was found between groups.

The entire isolated RNA was reverse transcribed using the High Capacity cDNA Reverse Transcription Kit, and thus expressed TCRB transcripts were sequenced. Deep immunoSEQ sequencing was applied to naive, central memory and regulatory T cell samples, giving an average of approximately 3.8 million total reads per sample. Sorted cells were lysed in RLT buffer, and RNA was extracted using DNase-treated RNeasy Micro or Mini kits according to cell number. Each cell subset was processed on its own to prevent cross-contamination, while patient and healthy donor samples were processed together. The immunoSEQ multiplex PCR was used to amplify TCRB sequences from cDNA, generating 87-bp fragments that spanned the CDR3 region. Amplicons were sequenced on the Illumina HiSeq platform. As for the authors' bioinformatics: PCR bias was corrected computationally using synthetic template baselines, and reads within Hamming distance 2 were collapsed, with unmergeable singletons discarded. Reads were aligned against IMGT so that V, D and J genes, CDR3 length and insertions or deletions at six rearrangement sites could be assigned. Clonotype counts were normalized to sorted cell number within each subset before computing true diversity and Gini coefficients with the tcR R package. The overlap coefficient, calculated on TCRB nucleotide sequences, was used to measure repertoire sharing. What TCRdb holds here is the immuneACCESS table cut down to in-frame rearrangements. Part of the clones is not present; checked against another copy, under half of the missing clones reflect an unresolved V gene, and the others are unexplained. D and trimming were read from the DNA, whereas the V and J calls and clone size are those reported in that table. Present in this sample are about 320,000 clones, 13% to 15% of which were seen just once. The ten largest clones capture more than 6.5% of the sample.

The CDR3, cysteine through phenylalanine, is 14 amino acids long. Of all the DNA, just the CDR3 is kept, 42 bases in frame from base 1. V is pared back by 0 bases and J by 5 bases, with 10 bases lying between the germline termini. The germline V gene provides CDR1 SGHRS and CDR2 YFSETQ. Each donor gave one peripheral blood draw, approximately 0.11 L on average, collected into heparinised tubes. Naive, central memory, regulatory and stem cell-like memory CD4+ T cells were sorted on a BD FACSAria II using a panel including CD45RO, CCR7, CD25, CD127, CD95 and CD27. All sorted populations exceeded 95% purity. PBMCs were isolated immediately by Lymphoprep density gradient centrifugation and stained directly without culture. To minimize batch effects, samples were stained and sorted in pairs, one healthy donor with one patient per experiment.

The chain is assembled from TRBV5-1 and TRBJ2-3, and TRBD2 may be the D gene, going by 5 matching bases. This TCR was sampled from a man younger than 45 in good health. The sample consisted of central memory CD4+ T cells from blood. The sequenced DNA is TGCGCCAGCAGCTTGGAACCGGGGAGAGATACGCAGTATTTT. This is translated as CASSLEPGRDTQYF.